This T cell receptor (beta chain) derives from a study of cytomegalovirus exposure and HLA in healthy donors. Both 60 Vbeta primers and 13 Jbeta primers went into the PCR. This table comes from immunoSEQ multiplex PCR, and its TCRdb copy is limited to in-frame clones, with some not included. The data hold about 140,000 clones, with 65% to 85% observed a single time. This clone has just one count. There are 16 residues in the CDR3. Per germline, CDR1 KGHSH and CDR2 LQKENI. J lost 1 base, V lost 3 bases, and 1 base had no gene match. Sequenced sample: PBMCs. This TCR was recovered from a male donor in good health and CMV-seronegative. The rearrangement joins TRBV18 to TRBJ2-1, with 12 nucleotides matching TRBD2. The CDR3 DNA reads TGTGCCAGCTCACCCCTAGCGGGAGGGTCCTACAATGAGCAGTTCTTC. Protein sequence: CASSPLAGGSYNEQFF.